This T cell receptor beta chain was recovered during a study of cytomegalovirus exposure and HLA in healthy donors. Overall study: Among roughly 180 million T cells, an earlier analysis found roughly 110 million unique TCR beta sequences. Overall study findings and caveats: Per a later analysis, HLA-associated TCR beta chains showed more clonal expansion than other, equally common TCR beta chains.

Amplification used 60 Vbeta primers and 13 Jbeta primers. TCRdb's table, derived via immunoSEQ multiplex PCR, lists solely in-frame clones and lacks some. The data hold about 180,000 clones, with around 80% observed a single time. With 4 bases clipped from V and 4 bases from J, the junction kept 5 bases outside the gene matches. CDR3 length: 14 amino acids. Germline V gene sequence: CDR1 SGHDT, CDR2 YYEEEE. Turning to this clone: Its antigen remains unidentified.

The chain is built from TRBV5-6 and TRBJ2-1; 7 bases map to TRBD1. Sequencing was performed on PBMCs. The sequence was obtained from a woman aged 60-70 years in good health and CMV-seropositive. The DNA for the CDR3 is TGTGCCAGCAGCCTAGGGACAGAATACAATGAGCAGTTCTTC. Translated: CASSLGTEYNEQFF.